Shown below are 22 T cell receptor beta chains from a single sample sequenced in a study of T cells in Graves' hyperthyroidism and ophthalmopathy. The source material, RNA transcripts, was used to amplify TCR beta CDR3 regions. The HTBI primer set drove a first-round RT-PCR of the TCR CDR3. TCRdb passed the multiplex PCR reads through MiXCR, listing each CDR3 protein once. The sample includes roughly 500,000 distinct CDR3 sequences, around 22% of them seen just once. The sequenced sample was blood. These receptors all stem from a woman younger than 45 with Graves' ophthalmopathy.

CDR3 bases: TGTGCCAGCAGTAAAGATACAGGGGCTGGTCAGCCCCAGCATTTT. Residues: CASSKDTGAGQPQHF. The V gene is TRBV6-1, the J gene TRBJ1-5; 7 bases are shared with TRBD1. Germline V gene lookup returns CDR1 MNHNS and CDR2 SASEGT. The CDR3 contains 15 residues. V gave up 5 bases and J gave up 6 bases; unmatched junction bases: 10.

This clonotype has at least ten counts. The chain employs TRBV6-5 and TRBJ2-7, with D possibly TRBD2 on 6 matching bases. The germline V gene has CDR1 MNHEY and CDR2 SVGAGI. The ends were cut back, 4 bases at V and 2 bases at J, with 18 bases in the middle. The CDR3 covers 16 residues. The CDR3, as DNA: TGTGCCAGCAGTTCCTTAGAAGGCGGGGTCCCCTACGAGCAGTACTTC. It translates to CASSSLEGGVPYEQYF.

The chain joins TRBV7-8 to TRBJ2-7, with TRBD2 as a possible D gene (5 bases). V dropped 0 bases and J dropped 7 bases, with 10 bases sitting between them. Germline CDR1 SGHVS, CDR2 FQNEAQ. The CDR3 extends over 13 amino acids. Here the CDR3 reads CASSLAGVREQYF. The CDR3 region has the DNA TGTGCCAGCAGCTTAGCCGGGGTGAGGGAGCAGTACTTC.

This clonotype was recorded at least ten times. The chain links TRBV20-1 to TRBJ2-4; 9 nucleotides agree with TRBD1. V lost 6 bases and J lost 4; bases outside the gene matches: 4. This CDR3 region has 13 residues. Germline loops: CDR1 DFQATT, CDR2 SNEGSKA (reference sequence). The CDR3 sequence: CSAPGTGKNIQYF. In nucleotides, the CDR3 is TGCAGTGCCCCCGGGACAGGGAAAAACATTCAGTACTTC.

J is TRBJ2-1 and V is TRBV28; D may be TRBD1 or TRBD2 (5 bases each). V lost 3 bases and J lost 4, with 16 bases in between. Germline-derived CDR1 and CDR2 are MDHEN and SYDVKM. There are 16 residues in the CDR3. The CDR3 sequence: CASSFGTGTGYNEQFF. CDR3 nucleotide sequence: TGTGCCAGCAGTTTTGGAACCGGGACGGGATACAATGAGCAGTTCTTC.

J is TRBJ2-7 and V is TRBV20-1; D might be TRBD2 (6 bases). Trimming pared 4 bases from V and 6 bases from J, leaving 16 bases between. Germline CDR1 reads DFQATT; CDR2 reads SNEGSKA (reference sequence). This CDR3 comprises 13 residues. In DNA form, the CDR3 reads TGCAGTGCTATTCAGCGCGGGGTTGGCGAGCAGTACTTC. It yields the protein CSAIQRGVGEQYF.

J is TRBJ1-1 and V is TRBV9; tentative D call: TRBD1 (5 bases). V was trimmed by 3 bases and J by 5 bases, leaving 8 bases between them. CDR3 length: 12 residues. Germline CDR1 and CDR2: SGDLS and YYNGEE. CDR3: CASSAGMTEAFF. CDR3 coding DNA: TGTGCCAGCAGCGCAGGGATGACTGAAGCTTTCTTT.

This clonotype has at least ten counts. This chain links TRBV7-3 with TRBJ1-1, with 9 bases aligning to TRBD1. The V segment lost 5 bases and the J segment 1 base; nucleotides outside the gene matches: 5. Germline V gene lookup returns CDR1 SGHTA and CDR2 FQGTGA. This CDR3 comprises 15 residues. The CDR3 region has the DNA TGTGCCAGCAGCCAACAGGGGGCTGCGAACACTGAAGCTTTCTTT. Translating it yields CASSQQGAANTEAFF. The full variable domain, in which reference TRBV7-3 and TRBJ1-1 provide the parts outside the CDR3, is GAGVSQTPSNKVTEKGKYVELRCDPISGHTALYWYRQSLGQGPEFLIYFQGTGAADDSGLPNDRFFAVRPEGSVSTLKIQRTERGDSAVYLCASSQQGAANTEAFFGQGTRLTVV.

In this sample, this clonotype turned up a few times. This rearrangement joins TRBV10-3 to TRBJ2-7; the D gene is possibly TRBD1 (6 bases). The V end was cut by 4 bases, the J end by 1 base, with 14 bases between. CDR1 and CDR2 from the germline V gene are ENHRY and SYGVKD. The length of the CDR3 is 15 residues. Written as DNA, the CDR3 is TGTGCCATCAGTGCGTATCAGGGGTTGTCCTACGAGCAGTACTTC. The encoded protein is CAISAYQGLSYEQYF.

At least ten counts were recorded for this clonotype. A read error may account for a junction end that differs from germline. The chain uses TRBV5-1 and TRBJ1-2; D is perhaps TRBD1 (5 bases). The germline CDR1 and CDR2 sequences are SGHRS and YFSETQ. The CDR3 has 13 residues. Here the CDR3 reads CASSLGQGDGYTF. The DNA for the CDR3 is TGTGCCAGCAGTTTAGGGCAGGGTGATGGCTACACCTTC.

This clonotype was recorded at least ten times. The CDR3 region has the DNA TGTGCCAGCAGCTTATCCACAGGGGGCAGCACTGAAGCTTTCTTT. This translates into CASSLSTGGSTEAFF. V and J are TRBV7-3 and TRBJ1-1, with 9 bases fitting TRBD1. This CDR3 is built from 15 residues. The germline V gene encodes CDR1 SGHTA and CDR2 FQGTGA. Trimming removed 2 bases from V and 4 bases from J; junction bases left unmatched: 5. The entire variable domain, with the rest obtained from reference TRBV7-3 and TRBJ1-1, is as follows: GAGVSQTPSNKVTEKGKYVELRCDPISGHTALYWYRQSLGQGPEFLIYFQGTGAADDSGLPNDRFFAVRPEGSVSTLKIQRTERGDSAVYLCASSLSTGGSTEAFFGQGTRLTVV.

At least ten counts were recorded for this clonotype. The rearrangement uses TRBV6-2 or TRBV6-3 and TRBJ2-4, with TRBD1 as a possible D gene (6 bases). The CDR3 has 13 residues. Per germline, CDR1 MNHEY and CDR2 SVGEGT. The germline V and J ends were trimmed by 7 bases and 2 bases, with 9 bases remaining between them. The CDR3 loop reads CASKTGSKNIQYF. The DNA of the CDR3 is TGTGCCAGCAAAACAGGGTCCAAAAACATTCAGTACTTC.

This clonotype was seen ten or more times. The V and J genes are TRBV20-1 and TRBJ1-5, with 11 bases that match TRBD1. V lost 6 bases to trimming and J lost 3 bases; unmatched junction nucleotides: 4. This CDR3 contains 14 residues. CDR1 and CDR2 from the germline V gene are DFQATT and SNEGSKA (reference sequence). CDR3 nucleotides: TGCAGTGCAAGGACAGGGGGCTACAATCAGCCCCAGCATTTT. Its protein product is CSARTGGYNQPQHF.

This clonotype has more than one count but fewer than ten. The rearrangement links TRBV14 to TRBJ1-1; possible D gene TRBD1, 5 bases. V lost 0 bases to trimming and J lost 6 bases, with 8 bases between them. This CDR3 has 13 residues. Germline CDR1 reads SGHDN; CDR2 reads FVKESK. CDR3 DNA sequence: TGTGCCAGCAGCCAAGATCCAGGGTCTGAAGCTTTCTTT. Amino acid sequence: CASSQDPGSEAFF.

This chain links TRBV12-3 or TRBV12-4 with TRBJ2-2; 7 bases agree with TRBD2. J gave up 7 bases and V 5 bases, and 13 bases lay outside the gene matches. This CDR3 is 16 amino acids long. CDR3 nucleotide sequence: TGTGCCAGCAGTAAGGTGGCGGGAGAGTGTGGCGGGGAGCTGTTTTTT. This encodes CASSKVAGECGGELFF.

This clonotype was counted ten times or more. The chain couples TRBV27 to TRBJ1-1; the D is unclear. CDR1 is MNHEY, CDR2 SMNVEV, per germline (reference sequence). Trimming took 3 bases from V and 6 from J, leaving 8 bases between them. The CDR3 spans 12 residues. The CDR3 sequence: CASSFRGSEAFF. In DNA form, the CDR3 reads TGTGCCAGCAGTTTCAGAGGTTCTGAAGCTTTCTTT.

J is TRBJ2-7 and V is TRBV12-3 or TRBV12-4; 7 bases align to TRBD1. The CDR3 is 17 residues long. The J segment lost 3 bases and the V segment lost 0 bases, leaving 11 bases of the junction unmatched. CDR3 amino acids: CASSLAYGTAKNYEQYF. The DNA of the CDR3 is TGTGCCAGCAGTTTAGCCTATGGGACAGCCAAAAACTACGAGCAGTACTTC.

This clonotype appeared many times. V is TRBV7-9 and J is TRBJ2-7; 8 positions match TRBD1. After removal of 0 bases from V and 2 bases from J, the junction contained 0 bases not matched to a gene. This CDR3 has 14 amino acids. Germline V gives CDR1 SEHNR, CDR2 FQNEAQ (reference sequence). CDR3 protein: CASSLADRAYEQYF. DNA of the CDR3: TGTGCCAGCAGCTTAGCGGACAGGGCCTACGAGCAGTACTTC.

This clonotype was detected many times. The J gene is TRBJ1-2, the V gene TRBV6-1; a possible D gene is TRBD1 (6 bases). This CDR3 contains 13 residues. V lost 10 bases, J lost 2 bases, and 14 bases lay in between. CDR1 is MNHNS and CDR2 is SASEGT in the germline V gene. The CDR3 is CAIADRLNYGYTF. CDR3 DNA: TGTGCCATCGCGGACAGATTAAACTATGGCTACACCTTC.

A note on this clonotype: This may come from a read error, since a much larger clone is one base off. Since no conserved phenylalanine or tryptophan closes the CDR3, a read error is the likely cause. The DNA is left out, because the CDR3 cannot be placed on it with certainty; the CDR3 is given as TCRdb lists it. The chain links TRBV11-1 to TRBJ1-1. From germline, CDR1 is SGHAT and CDR2 FQDESV (reference sequence). The CDR3 numbers 13 amino acids, ends counted. The CDR3 loop is CASSLKRNTEACS.

This clonotype has ten or more counts. The chain is built from TRBV20-1 and TRBJ2-7; perhaps TRBD2 as D (6 bases). This CDR3 has 15 amino acids. Per the germline V gene, CDR1 is DFQATT and CDR2 is SNEGSKA (reference sequence). V was pared by 3 bases and J by 3 bases, with 18 bases between. DNA of the CDR3: TGCAGTGCTAGGTCAGGCGGGGCCTACTACTACGAGCAGTACTTC. Protein sequence: CSARSGGAYYYEQYF.

There are many counts of this clonotype. The rearrangement joins TRBV6-1 to TRBJ2-5; 15 bases align to TRBD2. The CDR3 sequence is 16 residues long. Losses at the gene ends were 6 bases for V and 5 bases for J; bases not matched to a gene: 7. The germline CDR1 and CDR2 sequences are MNHNS and SASEGT. The CDR3 bases are TGTGCCAGCAGGCCCGGACTAGCGGGAGGGATGGAGACCCAGTACTTC. Its translation: CASRPGLAGGMETQYF.